This passage covers 14 T cell receptor beta chains from one sample sequenced in a study of blood T cell repertoires in COVID-19. Some clones are missing from TCRdb's copy, which holds only in-frame ones; the method was immunoSEQ multiplex PCR. The sample has hundreds of thousands of clones; around 89% are singletons. Material: peripheral blood. These receptors all stem from a woman younger than 45 with acute or convalescent COVID-19.

The chain combines TRBV3-1 (or the pseudogene TRBV3-2) with TRBJ1-4; D is perhaps TRBD1 (5 bases). The CDR3 totals 15 residues. CDR1 and CDR2 (germline): LGHDT, YNNKEL (reference sequence). The germline V and J ends were trimmed by 1 base and 4 bases, with 10 bases remaining between them. The CDR3 is CASSQVEDSNEKLFF. For the CDR3, the DNA is TGTGCCAGCAGCCAAGTAGAAGACAGTAATGAAAAACTGTTTTTT.

This rearrangement joins TRBV11-3 to TRBJ2-3, with TRBD2 as a possible D gene (5 bases). From germline, CDR1 is SGHNT and CDR2 YENEEA. Trimming stripped 0 bases from V and 7 bases from J, with 8 bases between. The CDR3 totals 13 residues. CDR3 sequence: CASSLDSGYTQYF. DNA of the CDR3: TGTGCCAGCAGCTTAGATTCGGGATATACGCAGTATTTT.

The rearrangement uses TRBV4-1 and TRBJ2-6, with 7 positions matching TRBD2. Germline CDR1 MGHRA, CDR2 YSYEKL. The CDR3 consists of 16 residues. V was clipped by 4 bases and J by 2 bases; unmatched bases: 5. CDR3 nucleotide sequence: TGCGCCAGCAGCCTCCAAGCGGGGCCTGGGGCCAACGTCCTGACTTTC. Amino acids: CASSLQAGPGANVLTF.

The gene calls are TRBV7-8 and TRBJ2-1; TRBD2 might be the D (6 bases). CDR3 size: 14 residues. V gave up 5 bases and J gave up 5 bases, with 13 bases separating them. Germline V CDR1 and CDR2: SGHVS, FQNEAQ. In nucleotides, the CDR3 is TGTGCCAGCAGCCCCGGGTCGGGGGACAATGAGCAGTTCTTC. Protein sequence: CASSPGSGDNEQFF.

The J gene is TRBJ2-7, the V gene TRBV5-1; 9 bases match TRBD1. After removal of 4 bases from V and 5 bases from J, the junction contained 10 bases not matched to a gene. Germline CDR1 and CDR2: SGHRS and YFSETQ. The CDR3 covers 15 residues. CDR3 protein: CASSPTGQGLHEQYF. CDR3 DNA: TGCGCCAGCAGCCCGACGGGACAGGGCCTCCACGAGCAGTACTTC.

The chain employs TRBV12-3 or TRBV12-4 and TRBJ2-3, with a tentative D call TRBD2 (5 bases). V was shortened by 7 bases and J by 6 bases, with 14 bases between the two germline ends. CDR3 length equals 13 residues. For the CDR3, the DNA is TGTGCCAGCACTGAGCGGCTCGGGGATACGCAGTATTTT. The encoded protein is CASTERLGDTQYF.

The chain employs TRBV21-1 and TRBJ1-6. TRBV21-1 is a listed pseudogene. The CDR3 runs 15 residues. The CDR3 DNA reads TGTGCCAGCATTCCTCCGAGCTCCTATAATTCACCCCTCCACTTT. Translated: CASIPPSSYNSPLHF.

This clone was recorded once. The V and J genes are TRBV5-6 and TRBJ2-2; D gene unclear. From germline, CDR1 is SGHDT and CDR2 YYEEEE. The V end was cut by 0 bases, the J end by 5 bases, with 11 bases between. The CDR3 spans 15 residues. In DNA, the CDR3 is TGTGCCAGCAGCTTGGGCCGCGCCAAGACCGGGGAGCTGTTTTTT. Translating it yields CASSLGRAKTGELFF. The complete variable domain, with remaining parts taken from reference TRBV5-6 and TRBJ2-2, reads DAGVTQSPTHLIKTRGQQVTLRCSPKSGHDTVSWYQQALGQGPQFIFQYYEEEERQRGNFPDRFSGHQFPNYSSELNVNALLLGDSALYLCASSLGRAKTGELFFGEGSRLTVL.

This clone was recorded a few times. This chain joins TRBV2 and TRBJ1-5, with D possibly TRBD1 on 6 matching bases. The CDR3 covers 14 residues. Trimming pared 8 bases from V and 1 base from J, leaving 12 bases between. The V gene's germline CDR1 is SNHLY and CDR2 FYNNEI. DNA for the CDR3: TGTGCCAGCTCTCACGACAGGAGCAATCAGCCCCAGCATTTT. Translated, it gives CASSHDRSNQPQHF.

The chain links TRBV6-5 to TRBJ1-5; possibly TRBD1 for D (5 bases). This CDR3 is 13 amino acids long. The germline CDR1 and CDR2 sequences are MNHEY and SVGAGI. The V end was cut by 7 bases, the J end by 6 bases, with 13 bases between. The CDR3 loop reads CASIRALGQPQHF. CDR3 bases: TGTGCCAGCATCAGGGCATTGGGTCAGCCCCAGCATTTT.

The V call is TRBV6-6, the J call TRBJ2-1; weak D call: TRBD2 (5 bases). The length of the CDR3 is 16 residues. Trimming stripped 6 bases from V and 0 bases from J, with 15 bases between. Germline values: CDR1 MNHNY, CDR2 SVGAGI (reference sequence). The CDR3 protein is CASSLTSLSSYNEQFF. CDR3 bases: TGTGCCAGCAGCCTAACTAGTTTGAGCTCCTACAATGAGCAGTTCTTC.

The CDR3 region has the DNA TGCAGTGCTAGTCCTCGGGGGTACGCGCAGTTCTTC. Protein: CSASPRGYAQFF. J is TRBJ2-1 and V is TRBV20-1, with D maybe TRBD2 (6 bases). Germline V gene lookup returns CDR1 DFQATT and CDR2 SNEGSKA (reference sequence). The CDR3 is 12 amino acids. The V and J ends lost 3 bases and 12 bases respectively, with 15 bases between them.

A word on this clone: This same CDR3 is encoded by further DNA sequences in the sample. The chain is built from TRBV2 and TRBJ2-1; TRBD2 matches at 12 bases. The CDR3 has 14 amino acids. V lost 6 bases to trimming and J lost 5 bases; unmatched junction nucleotides: 2. Germline CDR1 is SNHLY and CDR2 is FYNNEI. CDR3 in amino acids: CASSRLAGDNEQFF. The DNA for the CDR3 is TGTGCCAGCAGCAGACTAGCGGGGGACAATGAGCAGTTCTTC.

The chain links TRBV6-5 to TRBJ1-6; D not certain. CDR1 and CDR2 from the germline V gene are MNHEY and SVGAGI. V lost 8 bases and J lost 10, with 18 bases in between. CDR3 length: 14 residues. The CDR3 DNA sequence: TGTGCCAGCCGCATTCGCAGATCGGGGTCACCCCTCCACTTT. This codes for CASRIRRSGSPLHF.